A selection of T cell receptor beta chains follows, all from one sample in a study of CD8+ T cells in alopecia areata. Measured with immunoSEQ multiplex PCR; TCRdb has only the in-frame clones, and not every one. This sample yields approximately 210,000 clones, of which 55% to 70% are seen a single time; around 3.9% belongs to the top ten. Specimen: CD4+ T cells sorted from blood, collected at week 4, from a patient treated with tofacitinib. The source is a human donor with alopecia areata. The CDR3 runs from the conserved cysteine through the conserved F or W. The D gene is left open where the match is weak. Only some rows state a clone size, as once, few, many or a class for expanded clones.

V gene	clone size	J gene	D gene	CDR3 DNA	CDR3 protein
TRBV7-2	.	TRBJ2-2	TRBD2	TGTGCCAGCTGCCAAGATAGCGGGGGGGCCTTCGGGGAGCTGTTTTTT	CASCQDSGGAFGELFF
TRBV7-2	.	TRBJ2-5	.	TGTGCCAGTACTGAGGGGGGGCAAGAGACCCAGTACTTC	CASTEGGQETQYF
TRBV20-1	.	TRBJ2-7	.	TGCAGTGCTACTGCCTGGGGGATCTGGGTGTTC	CSATAWGIWVF
TRBV29-1	.	TRBJ2-3	.	TGCAGCACTGTGGAGGGGGGGCCTAAGGAGACGCAGTATTTT	CSTVEGGPKETQYF
TRBV29-1	.	TRBJ1-4	TRBD1	TGCAGCGCAGCGGACAGGAGAAGTGAAAAACTGTTTTTT	CSAADRRSEKLFF
TRBV7-2	.	TRBJ2-5	TRBD1	TGTGCCAGCAGCTTAGATACCTTATCCTGGACAGGGTACCAAGAGACCCAGTACTTC	CASSLDTLSWTGYQETQYF
TRBV29-1	.	TRBJ2-3	.	TGCAGCGTTGGGTCGGATAGCACAGATACGCAGTATTTT	CSVGSDSTDTQYF
TRBV7-9	.	TRBJ1-2	.	TGTGCCAGCAGCTTGGGGGTCGAGCTTTTTGATACCTTC	CASSLGVELFDTF
TRBV14	.	TRBJ2-5	.	TGTGCCAGCAGCCCCCGACAGGTCTTGGGGACCCAGTACTTC	CASSPRQVLGTQYF
TRBV27	once	TRBJ1-6	.	TGTGCCAGCAGTTTGGAGGGGCTCTATAATTCACCCCTCCACTTT	CASSLEGLYNSPLHF
TRBV25-1	.	TRBJ1-1	.	TGTGCCAGCAGTGAATTTAATGGGGGTCCCAGTGGAGCTTTCTTT	CASSEFNGGPSGAFF
TRBV7-2	.	TRBJ2-5	.	TGTGCCAGCAGCTTAGGAAGGAAAGAGACCCAGTACTTC	CASSLGRKETQYF
TRBV7-2	.	TRBJ1-2	.	TGTGCCAGCAGCTCCAGTCGGCTTAAGGGGGGCTACACCTTC	CASSSSRLKGGYTF
TRBV7-2	few	TRBJ2-3	.	TGTGCCAGCAGCTACGGGGCAGATACGCAGTATTTT	CASSYGADTQYF
TRBV25-1	.	TRBJ2-3	.	TGTGCCAGCCCGGCGCATAGGTCTGCGCAGTATTTT	CASPAHRSAQYF
TRBV6-6	few	TRBJ2-7	.	TGTGCCAGCACCTCATCCCACGAGCAGTACTTC	CASTSSHEQYF
TRBV5-1	.	TRBJ2-5	.	TGCGCCAGCAGCTTGGCGACTGGACATACCCAAGAGACCCAGTACTTC	CASSLATGHTQETQYF
TRBV7-2	.	TRBJ2-1	.	TGTGCCAGCAGCCGAACAGGGCATGAGCAGTTCTTC	CASSRTGHEQFF
TRBV29-1	.	TRBJ1-1	.	TGCAGCGGAATTACAGGTATAGGTGAAGCTTTCTTT	CSGITGIGEAFF
TRBV29-1	few	TRBJ2-7	TRBD1	TGCAGCGTACCCGGGACAGGGAGGACGAACGAGCAGTACTTC	CSVPGTGRTNEQYF
TRBV19	.	TRBJ2-1	.	TGTGCCAGTAGTGCAGACTTCCTGGGGAGCTCCTACAATGAGCAGTTCTTC	CASSADFLGSSYNEQFF
TRBV29-1	few	TRBJ1-2	TRBD1	TGCAGCGTTGAACTTGGCAGGGGGATACGTGGCTACACCTTC	CSVELGRGIRGYTF
TRBV30	.	TRBJ1-1	.	TGTGCCTCCTTCCTGCCAGGGGAAGGCACTGAAGCTTTCTTT	CASFLPGEGTEAFF
TRBV5-1	.	TRBJ2-1	TRBD1	TGCGCCAGCCGAACCACAGGGGACAATGAGCAGTTCTTC	CASRTTGDNEQFF
TRBV6-1	.	TRBJ1-4	.	TGTGCCAGCACCGACGGGGCAACTAATGAAAAACTGTTTTTT	CASTDGATNEKLFF
TRBV7-2	few	TRBJ2-1	.	TGTGCCAGCAGCTCTACGGGGAATGAGCAGTTCTTC	CASSSTGNEQFF
TRBV27	few	TRBJ1-1	.	TGTGCCAGCAGGAATCTCGGACAGATGAACACTGAAGCTTTCTTT	CASRNLGQMNTEAFF
TRBV7-2	.	TRBJ2-7	.	TGTGCCAGCAGCTCAATCCTGAGGGACGAGCAGTACTTC	CASSSILRDEQYF
TRBV6-5	.	TRBJ1-2	TRBD1	TGTGCCAGCAGTTGGGGACAGGGACCCAACTATGGCTACACCTTC	CASSWGQGPNYGYTF
TRBV4-3	.	TRBJ2-1	.	TGCGCCAGCAGCCAGTTTGTAGGGGCCATCTTGGGTGAGCAGTTCTTC	CASSQFVGAILGEQFF
TRBV30	.	TRBJ1-2	.	TGTGCCTGGACCCCACAACGGGCCGACTATGGCTACACCTTC	CAWTPQRADYGYTF
TRBV6-6	few	TRBJ1-5	TRBD1	TGTGCCACCGGGGACAGGGGGCGGGAGGATCAGCCCCAGCATTTT	CATGDRGREDQPQHF
TRBV7-9	once	TRBJ1-5	.	TGTGCCAGCAGTGAAAATCAGGGGAGTCAGCCCCAGCATTTT	CASSENQGSQPQHF
TRBV7-2	.	TRBJ1-5	.	TGTGCCAGCAGCTTAGCGCAGGGACAGCCCCAGCATTTT	CASSLAQGQPQHF
TRBV19	.	TRBJ2-7	TRBD2	TGTGCCAGTAGTATGAGGAGCGGGGGCATTGAAATCTACGAGCAGTACTTC	CASSMRSGGIEIYEQYF
TRBV4-2	few	TRBJ2-5	.	TGTGCCAGCAGCCAATCGAGAGAGACCCAGTACTTC	CASSQSRETQYF
TRBV30	.	TRBJ1-1	.	TGTGCCTGGAGTGTTTTGTTTGGGAACACTGAAGCTTTCTTT	CAWSVLFGNTEAFF
TRBV2	.	TRBJ2-1	.	TGTGCCAGCAAGGGCGGGCCGCGCTCCTACAATGAGCAGTTCTTC	CASKGGPRSYNEQFF
TRBV6-5	.	TRBJ2-5	.	TGTGCCAGCAGTGCGCCCCACGGGCGGGGGACCCAGTACTTC	CASSAPHGRGTQYF
TRBV6-6	.	TRBJ2-5	TRBD2	TGTGCCACCACCCCCCCGGGGGGAGGACTCCAAGAGACCCAGTACTTC	CATTPPGGGLQETQYF
TRBV6-1	once	TRBJ2-7	.	TGTGCCAGCAGTGAATCGGTCTACGAGCAGTACTTC	CASSESVYEQYF
TRBV5-6	.	TRBJ2-4	.	TGTGCCAGCAGCCCTGGGATTGGATCCTTCGAGTACTTC	CASSPGIGSFEYF
TRBV7-2	.	TRBJ1-2	.	TGTGCCAGCAGCTTAGGAGGTTGGGGGGAACACTATGGCTACACCTTC	CASSLGGWGEHYGYTF
TRBV7-2	.	TRBJ2-5	.	TGTGCCAGCAGCTTAGCTGCAGGGGTCGAGACCCAGTACTTC	CASSLAAGVETQYF
TRBV30	.	TRBJ1-5	.	TGTGCCTGGAGTACCCTCACCGGAACGAGACAGCCCCAGCATTTT	CAWSTLTGTRQPQHF
TRBV10-3	few	TRBJ2-7	.	TGTGCCATCAGTGACCCCTCGGGACGCCACGAGCAGTACTTC	CAISDPSGRHEQYF
TRBV4-2	.	TRBJ2-2	.	TGTGCCAGCAGCCAAGATCTGCCCGGGCCCGGGACCGGGGAGCTGTTTTTT	CASSQDLPGPGTGELFF